This is a list of T cell receptor beta chains from one sample in a study of cytomegalovirus exposure and HLA in healthy donors. Sequencing used immunoSEQ multiplex PCR; TCRdb keeps in-frame clones, though not all of them. The repertoire includes around 150,000 clones, less than 9.5% of them detected once, and approximately 1.8% sits in the top ten. Input material: PBMCs. These receptors were collected from a male donor in good health and CMV-seronegative. The CDR3 runs from the conserved cysteine through the conserved F or W. D genes are given only for firm matches. Some rows have no size entry. The others give once, few or many, or a class for an expanded clone.

CASSLTDQGRSPLHF,TGTGCCAGCAGCTTAACGGATCAGGGCCGTTCACCCCTCCACTTT,.,TRBJ1-6,TRBV7-3,.
CASSPRLKSSYEQYF,TGCGCCAGCAGTCCGCGACTGAAGAGCTCCTACGAGCAGTACTTC,few,TRBJ2-7,TRBV5-1,.
CASSETAGTGGLYNEQFF,TGTGCCAGCAGTGAAACTGCCGGGACAGGGGGACTTTACAATGAGCAGTTCTTC,.,TRBJ2-1,TRBV28,TRBD1
CAISPWGQGEAFF,TGTGCCATCAGCCCCTGGGGACAGGGAGAGGCTTTCTTT,few,TRBJ1-1,TRBV10-3,TRBD1
CASSARQGPANTGELFF,TGTGCCAGCAGCGCCAGACAGGGGCCGGCGAACACCGGGGAGCTGTTTTTT,few,TRBJ2-2,TRBV9,TRBD1
CASSLAGAYGYTF,TGTGCCAGCAGCTTAGCGGGAGCCTATGGCTACACCTTC,.,TRBJ1-2,TRBV7-9,.
CASSLLPGAEAFF,TGCGCCAGCAGCTTGCTTCCGGGAGCCGAAGCTTTCTTT,few,TRBJ1-1,TRBV5-1,.
CASSQEASFSEQYF,TGCGCCAGCAGCCAAGAGGCCAGTTTTTCGGAGCAGTACTTC,.,TRBJ2-7,TRBV4-3,.
CASEGSQSYEQYF,TGTGCCAGTGAGGGTTCACAGAGCTACGAGCAGTACTTC,few,TRBJ2-7,TRBV6-1,.
CASSLVGADTQYF,TGCGCCAGCAGCTTGGTAGGGGCAGATACGCAGTATTTT,.,TRBJ2-3,TRBV5-1,.
CAWSATSGRMDNEQFF,TGTGCCTGGAGTGCGACTAGCGGGAGGATGGACAATGAGCAGTTCTTC,few,TRBJ2-1,TRBV30,TRBD2
CASSGRNRGVGYGYTF,TGTGCCAGCAGTGGAAGAAACAGGGGAGTCGGCTATGGCTACACCTTC,.,TRBJ1-2,TRBV6-1,TRBD1
CASSPSYFWTGGTNQPQHF,TGTGCCAGCAGTCCGAGCTATTTTTGGACAGGGGGCACCAATCAGCCCCAGCATTTT,few,TRBJ1-5,TRBV28,TRBD1
CAIAQGMSGANVLTF,TGTGCCATAGCACAGGGAATGTCCGGGGCCAACGTCCTGACTTTC,.,TRBJ2-6,TRBV10-3,.
CASSPTSGRAGEQFF,TGTGCCAGCAGTCCCACTAGCGGGAGGGCCGGTGAGCAGTTCTTC,few,TRBJ2-1,TRBV6-5,TRBD2
CASSLVRGTDGYTF,TGTGCCAGCAGCTTAGTGCGGGGGACGGACGGCTACACCTTC,few,TRBJ1-2,TRBV7-2,.
CASSVPGLATDTQYF,TGTGCCAGCAGCGTCCCGGGACTAGCCACAGATACGCAGTATTTT,.,TRBJ2-3,TRBV7-2,TRBD2
CASRPAGALNTEAFF,TGTGCCAGCAGACCCGCAGGGGCCCTGAACACTGAAGCTTTCTTT,.,TRBJ1-1,TRBV28,.
CASSSPLTTNYGYPF,TGTGCCAGCAGCTCCCCTCTCACTACTAACTATGGCTACCCCTTC,.,TRBJ1-2,TRBV7-8,.
CASSYRGQSNTEAFF,TGTGCCAGCAGTTACAGGGGACAATCGAACACTGAAGCTTTCTTT,.,TRBJ1-1,TRBV6-5,.
CASSQDRGGPQHF,TGCGCCAGCAGCCAAGATCGGGGGGGGCCCCAGCATTTT,few,TRBJ1-5,TRBV4-1,.
CASLGVSSTNEKLFF,TGTGCCAGCCTAGGGGTGTCTTCAACTAATGAAAAACTGTTTTTT,few,TRBJ1-4,TRBV19,.
CASSYLGLAGGLSYEQYF,TGTGCCAGCAGTTATCTGGGACTAGCGGGAGGGCTCTCCTACGAGCAGTACTTC,few,TRBJ2-7,TRBV28,TRBD2
CASSPSGRANNEQFF,TGTGCCAGCAGTCCCAGCGGGAGGGCCAACAATGAGCAGTTCTTC,few,TRBJ2-1,TRBV6-1,TRBD2
CASSDPTGTGAYGYTF,TGTGCCAGCAGTGACCCAACCGGGACAGGGGCTTATGGCTACACCTTC,few,TRBJ1-2,TRBV2,TRBD1
CASSLRGQGLTDTQYF,TGTGCCAGCAGCTTAAGGGGACAGGGTTTAACAGATACGCAGTATTTT,.,TRBJ2-3,TRBV7-3,TRBD1
CASSLAGGPSFEQFF,TGTGCCAGCAGCTTAGCGGGAGGGCCTAGCTTTGAGCAGTTCTTC,few,TRBJ2-1,TRBV7-9,TRBD2
CASSPDRGLGYTIYF,TGTGCCAGCAGCCCCGACAGGGGATTGGGATACACCATATATTTT,.,TRBJ1-3,TRBV5-4,TRBD1
CASSEYTGARTEAFF,TGTGCCAGCAGTGAATATACAGGGGCGAGGACTGAAGCTTTCTTT,.,TRBJ1-1,TRBV25-1,TRBD1
CASSPEGYGYTF,TGTGCCAGCTCACCAGAGGGCTATGGCTACACCTTC,.,TRBJ1-2,TRBV18,.
CASSKDGVTNEKLFF,TGTGCCAGCAGCAAAGACGGGGTAACTAATGAAAAACTGTTTTTT,.,TRBJ1-4,TRBV21-1,.